The sequence of this TCR beta chain was determined in a study of blood T cell repertoires in COVID-19. Study-level information: Acute and convalescent COVID-19 specimens originated in the United States, Italy and Spain. The cDNA or gDNA used as material had been derived from T cells, B-cell-depleted T cells, or PBMCs.

Authors' methods: Reference gene primer amplification in the assay estimated nucleated cell counts. The assay was immunoSEQ multiplex PCR, and TCRdb's table has in-frame clones only and misses some. Clonal size and the V and J genes are those of that table, whereas D and trimming came from the DNA. The sample contains about 77,000 clones, 73% of which appear only once. J lost 7 bases, V lost 7 bases, and 3 bases had no gene match. The CDR3 covers 13 residues. CDR1 is LNHDA and CDR2 is SQIVND in the germline V gene (reference sequence). The gene calls are TRBV19 and TRBJ2-1; 11 bases agree with TRBD1. The sequence came from a man aged 55-75 years with acute or convalescent COVID-19. Sequenced input: peripheral blood. CDR3 sequence (DNA): TGTGCCAGTAACGGGGACAGGGGGAATGAGCAGTTCTTC. This encodes CASNGDRGNEQFF.